This note documents a single T cell receptor (beta chain) sequence. Its antigen remains unidentified. CD45RO/CCR7/CD25/CD127/CD95/CD27 staining was used to isolate CD4+ naive, central memory, regulatory and stem cell-like memory cells by sorting. Expressed TCRB transcripts were sequenced after all isolated RNA was converted to cDNA. TCRdb keeps only in-frame clones here, not all; method: immunoSEQ multiplex PCR. This sample has hundreds of thousands of clones; 15% occur once, and the top ten carry around 0.1%. This record belongs to a study of beta chain features in type 1 diabetes. Study-wide results and limits: Among type 1 diabetes patients, VDJ junctions had fewer insertions and more deletions. Moderate but significant shortening of TCRB CDR3s was recorded in all four CD4+ subsets from Type 1 diabetes patients.

Trimming left V 0 bases short and J 5 bases short, with 14 bases between. The germline CDR1 and CDR2 sequences are SQVTM and ANQGSEA. This CDR3 region has 14 residues. The chain couples TRBV29-1 to TRBJ2-7; D is perhaps TRBD1 or TRBD2 (6 bases each). Sequenced sample: naive CD4+ T cells from blood. The receptor's source is a man younger than 30 in good health. DNA of the CDR3: TGCAGCGTTGAAGAGCAGAGGAGGGGGAACGAGCAGTACTTC. Translated: CSVEEQRRGNEQYF.